This T cell receptor beta chain was recovered during a study of blood T cell repertoires in COVID-19. Turning to the study itself: COVID-19 samples from acute and convalescent phases originated in the United States, Italy and Spain. Sources were T cells, B-cell-depleted T cells, or PBMCs; the material itself was cDNA or gDNA.

In the original processing: Using reference gene primer amplification, nucleated cell counts were estimated. The data were produced by immunoSEQ multiplex PCR, yet TCRdb's version contains in-frame clones alone and is incomplete. V, J and clone size reflect that table, while D and trimming were determined from the DNA. There are some 220,000 clones in the sample; about three quarters occur only once, and 7% to 8.5% lies in the top ten. CDR1 and CDR2 (germline): SGHRS, YFSETQ. The V gene end was trimmed by 1 base and the J gene end by 0 bases; junction bases not matched to a gene: 3. The CDR3 spans 16 residues. The sample holds one count of this clone.

The V and J genes are TRBV5-1 and TRBJ1-3; the match to TRBD1 covers 8 bases. The TCR originated in a woman between 65 and 79 years old with acute or convalescent COVID-19. What was sequenced was peripheral blood. CDR3 bases: TGCGCCAGCAGCTTGCAGGGGGCGAGCTCTGGAAACACCATATATTTT. Protein product: CASSLQGASSGNTIYF.